This T cell receptor (beta chain) appears in the sequencing data of a study of monozygotic twins with inflammatory bowel disease. Each UMI, carrying a 6-nucleotide sample barcode, came from template switching. One entry per CDR3 protein, without DNA, is what TCRdb gives after re-calling the 5' RACE reads. The sample shows under 130,000 distinct CDR3 sequences, and under 2.5% sits with its ten largest clones. As concerns this clonotype: Its antigen is unknown.

Regarding the study as a whole: Support for a single strong signal or clonotype associated with IBD was absent. IBD patients shared fewer clonotypes with others than healthy twins, especially with disease activity.

Germline CDR1 is DFQATT and CDR2 is SNEGSKA (reference sequence). The CDR3 covers 15 residues. The chain is built from TRBV20-1 and TRBJ2-3; TCRdb reports TRBD2, a call that lacks DNA to check it against. The sequencing input was blood. This sequence originates from a human donor with ulcerative colitis or Crohn's disease, or a healthy co-twin of an affected twin (not recorded which). This CDR3 reads CSASRAGASTDTQYF.